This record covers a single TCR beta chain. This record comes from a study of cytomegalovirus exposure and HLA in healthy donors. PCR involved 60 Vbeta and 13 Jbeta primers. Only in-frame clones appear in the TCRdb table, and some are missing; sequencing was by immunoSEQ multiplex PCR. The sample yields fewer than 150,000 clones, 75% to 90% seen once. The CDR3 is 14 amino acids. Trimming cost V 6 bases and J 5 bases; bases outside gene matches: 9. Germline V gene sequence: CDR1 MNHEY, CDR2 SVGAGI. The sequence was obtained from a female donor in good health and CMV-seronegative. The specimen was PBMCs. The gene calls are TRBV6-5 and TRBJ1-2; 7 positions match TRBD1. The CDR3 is CASRGGGQVYGYTF. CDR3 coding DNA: TGTGCCAGCAGAGGGGGTGGACAGGTATATGGCTACACCTTC.